The entry below gives a single TCR beta chain sequence along with its context. CDR1 is GTSNPN, CDR2 SVGIG, per germline (reference sequence). This CDR3 is 13 amino acids long. This specimen belongs to a study of radiation and T cells in renal cell carcinoma. Across the whole study: Nephrectomy followed 15 Gy stereotactic body radiation by 4 weeks.

Clones were read by immunoSEQ multiplex PCR, and TCRdb kept only the in-frame ones, dropping some. The table records around 60,000 clones, roughly 72% of them present only once. Time point described: blood 2 weeks post-SBRT. Treatment meaning: 15 Gy SBRT to primary tumor, nephrectomy 4 weeks later. The chain is built from TRBV30 and TRBJ1-5; TRBD1 agrees at 9 bases. This receptor was identified in a man in his fifties or sixties with renal cell carcinoma. Here the sequenced sample was blood, taken from a patient whose treatment included radiotherapy and nephrectomy. The chain's CDR3 is CAGTGRMNQPQHF. The CDR3 DNA is TGTGCAGGGACAGGGAGGATGAATCAGCCCCAGCATTTT.